This entry lists 14 T cell receptor beta chains sequenced from one sample in a study of identical twins. TCRdb re-called the 5' RACE reads with MiXCR, one entry per CDR3 protein. In the table there are about 1.7 million distinct CDR3 sequences, around 29% of which are singletons. The sample taken for sequencing was cord blood. The receptors derive from a newborn girl in good health.

This sequence joins TRBV6-5 and TRBJ2-4, with D unresolved. V gave up 7 bases and J gave up 3 bases, with 10 bases separating them. CDR3 length: 13 residues. In germline, CDR1 is MNHEY, CDR2 SVGAGI. CDR3 in DNA: TGTGCCAGCAAAGCGAGACGCAAAAACATTCAGTACTTC. Amino acids: CASKARRKNIQYF.

The chain uses TRBV7-6 and TRBJ2-5; D is perhaps TRBD1 (6 bases). Per germline, CDR1 SGHVS and CDR2 FNYEAQ. The V and J ends lost 4 bases and 5 bases respectively, with 14 bases between them. This CDR3 is built from 14 residues. CDR3 sequence: CASSSGHQWETQYF. CDR3 nucleotides: TGTGCCAGCAGCTCGGGACACCAGTGGGAGACCCAGTACTTC.

Points on this clonotype: An end of the junction does not agree with germline; a read error may underlie this. The gene calls are TRBV24-1 and TRBJ2-7; no firm D call. Germline V gene lookup returns CDR1 KGHDR and CDR2 SFDVKD. CDR3 length equals 11 residues. In DNA form, the CDR3 reads TGTGCCACCACTGATCGGTACGAGCAGTACTTC. Encoded protein: CATTDRYEQYF.

This clonotype was seen at least ten times. The chain employs TRBV9 and TRBJ2-5; the D call may be TRBD1 or TRBD2 (5 bases each). This CDR3 region has 13 residues. Germline V lookup: CDR1 SGDLS, CDR2 YYNGEE. Trimming pared 0 bases from V and 3 bases from J, leaving 6 bases between. For the CDR3, the DNA is TGTGCCAGCAGCGTAGGAGGGGAAGAGACCCAGTACTTC. Residues: CASSVGGEETQYF.

This clonotype was detected a few times. The genes are TRBV5-1 and TRBJ1-6; possibly TRBD1 for D (6 bases). In germline, CDR1 is SGHRS, CDR2 YFSETQ. The V and J ends lost 5 bases and 8 bases respectively, with 20 bases between them. This CDR3 has 16 amino acids. The CDR3 nucleotides are TGCGCCAGCAGTTTGTCACAGGGAATTGTGGATTCACCCCTCCACTTT. It encodes CASSLSQGIVDSPLHF. The entire variable domain, with the rest obtained from reference TRBV5-1 and TRBJ1-6, is as follows: KAGVTQTPRYLIKTRGQQVTLSCSPISGHRSVSWYQQTPGQGLQFLFEYFSETQRNKGNFPGRFSGRQFSNSRSEMNVSTLELGDSALYLCASSLSQGIVDSPLHFGNGTRLTVT.

A remark on this clonotype: A read error may account for a junction end that differs from germline. The chain uses TRBV7-2 and TRBJ2-1; 7 bases match TRBD1. CDR1 is SGHTA and CDR2 is FQGNSA in the germline V gene. The CDR3 is 14 amino acids. The CDR3 reads CASSFGTAYNVQFF. The CDR3, as DNA: TGTGCCAGCAGCTTCGGGACAGCCTACAATGTGCAGTTCTTC. The full variable domain, its missing parts supplied by reference TRBV7-2 and TRBJ2-1, is GAGVSQSPSNKVTEKGKDVELRCDPISGHTALYWYRQSLGQGLEFLIYFQGNSAPDKSGLPSDRFSAERTGGSVSTLTIQRTQQEDSAVYLCASSFGTAYNVQFFGPGTRLTVL.

This clonotype has ten or more counts. The rearrangement uses TRBV7-9 and TRBJ1-1; D gene uncertain. V gave up 5 bases and J gave up 2 bases, with 9 bases separating them. The CDR3 sequence is 13 residues long. CDR1 SEHNR and CDR2 FQNEAQ come from the germline V gene (reference sequence). CDR3 residues: CASSPQLNTEAFF. The CDR3 DNA follows: TGTGCCAGCAGCCCACAGCTAAACACTGAAGCTTTCTTT.

The chain combines TRBV28 with TRBJ2-1; TRBD1 might be the D (6 bases). CDR1 is MDHEN, CDR2 SYDVKM, per germline. CDR3 length equals 17 residues. The V and J ends lost 4 bases and 3 bases respectively, with 19 bases between them. The CDR3 loop reads CASSSVDSPLGYNEQFF. In DNA, the CDR3 is TGTGCCAGCAGTTCGGTGGACAGCCCGTTGGGCTACAATGAGCAGTTCTTC. Together with reference TRBV28 and TRBJ2-1, the CDR3 gives the full variable domain: DVKVTQSSRYLVKRTGEKVFLECVQDMDHENMFWYRQDPGLGLRLIYFSYDVKMKEKGDIPEGYSVSREKKERFSLILESASTNQTSMYLCASSSVDSPLGYNEQFFGPGTRLTVL.

The chain employs TRBV20-1 and TRBJ1-2; 9 nucleotides align to TRBD1. V dropped 1 base and J dropped 4; count of bases not matched to a gene: 10. The CDR3 loop spans 16 amino acids. Germline V gene data show CDR1 as DFQATT and CDR2 as SNEGSKA (reference sequence). In nucleotides, the CDR3 is TGCAGTGCTAGAGTGGGACAGGGCCAGACCTCCTATGGCTACACCTTC. As protein: CSARVGQGQTSYGYTF.

The V gene is TRBV4-1, the J gene TRBJ2-1; D is possibly TRBD2 (5 bases). Trimming pared 1 base from V and 2 bases from J, leaving 12 bases between. The CDR3 length is 16 residues. Germline values: CDR1 MGHRA, CDR2 YSYEKL. CDR3 in amino acids: CASSQADYPTYNEQFF. DNA for the CDR3: TGCGCCAGCAGCCAAGCAGACTACCCTACCTACAATGAGCAGTTCTTC.

The V call is TRBV4-2, the J call TRBJ2-3, with D perhaps being TRBD1 or TRBD2 (5 bases each). Germline assignment: CDR1 LGHNA and CDR2 YNFKEQ. Trimming pared 2 bases from V and 2 bases from J, leaving 23 bases between. The CDR3 is made up of 19 amino acids. In DNA, the CDR3 is TGTGCCAGCAGCCAAAGCCGGCACTACGGAGTGGGGACCACAGATACGCAGTATTTT. Protein product: CASSQSRHYGVGTTDTQYF.

This clonotype was seen ten or more times. The CDR3 region has the DNA TGCGCCAGCAGCCGGACGGGTTCGAACACTGAAGCTTTCTTT. This encodes CASSRTGSNTEAFF. V and J are TRBV5-1 and TRBJ1-1; D not resolved. The V end was cut by 4 bases, the J end by 1 base, with 11 bases between. Germline V gene lookup returns CDR1 SGHRS and CDR2 YFSETQ. The CDR3 extends over 14 amino acids.

This clonotype has more than one count but fewer than ten. The rearrangement uses TRBV27 and TRBJ2-7, with TRBD2 identical over 10 bases. The germline gives CDR1 MNHEY, CDR2 SMNVEV (reference sequence). J lost 0 bases, V lost 5 bases, and 13 bases had no gene match. This CDR3 has 18 residues. CDR3 sequence reads: CASSDRYRLAGASYEQYF. CDR3 sequence (DNA): TGTGCCAGCAGTGATAGATATCGTCTAGCGGGAGCCTCCTACGAGCAGTACTTC.

This clonotype appeared a few times. The V gene is TRBV7-9, the J gene TRBJ2-5; D not certain. Germline V gives CDR1 SEHNR, CDR2 FQNEAQ (reference sequence). The CDR3 runs 12 residues. V was shortened by 3 bases and J by 6 bases, with 8 bases between the two germline ends. CDR3 DNA: TGTGCCAGCAGCTTGAACGGACAGACCCAGTACTTC. Translation: CASSLNGQTQYF.